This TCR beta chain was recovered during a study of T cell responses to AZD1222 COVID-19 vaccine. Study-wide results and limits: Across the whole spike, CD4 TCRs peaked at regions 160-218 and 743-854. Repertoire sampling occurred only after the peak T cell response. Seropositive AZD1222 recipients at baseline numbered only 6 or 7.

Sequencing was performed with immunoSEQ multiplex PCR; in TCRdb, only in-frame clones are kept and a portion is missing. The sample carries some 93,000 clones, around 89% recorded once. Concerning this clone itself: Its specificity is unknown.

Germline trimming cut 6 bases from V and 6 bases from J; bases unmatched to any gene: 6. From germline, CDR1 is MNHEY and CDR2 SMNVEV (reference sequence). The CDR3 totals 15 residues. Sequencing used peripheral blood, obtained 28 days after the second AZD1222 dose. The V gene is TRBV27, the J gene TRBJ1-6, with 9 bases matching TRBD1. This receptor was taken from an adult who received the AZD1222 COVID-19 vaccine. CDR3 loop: CASSPQDRGNSPLHF. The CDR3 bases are TGTGCCAGCAGCCCTCAGGACAGGGGTAATTCACCCCTCCACTTT.